This TCR beta chain originates from a study of shared clonotypes between healthy human individuals. Measured with immunoSEQ multiplex PCR; TCRdb has only the in-frame clones, and not every one. This table holds 2 million or so clones, 85% to 95% found once. The J segment lost 5 bases and the V segment lost 0 bases, leaving 4 bases of the junction unmatched. The germline V gene encodes CDR1 SGHRS and CDR2 YFSETQ. CDR3 size: 16 residues. With regard to this clone: Antigen unknown.

Study findings and constraints: Sampling covered nothing but blood. Tissue TCR repertoires likely differ from those found in blood.

The TCR was taken from a man aged 18 to 30 in good health. This rearrangement joins TRBV5-1 to TRBJ2-1, with 11 bases aligning to TRBD2. Sequencing was carried out using naive CD4+ T cells sorted from blood. The subset here: CD45RA+ positively selected. The DNA for the CDR3 is TGCGCCAGCAGCTTGGCACCGACTAGCGGGGACAATGAGCAGTTCTTC. Encoded protein: CASSLAPTSGDNEQFF.